Sequencing of this TCR beta chain was carried out in a study of T cells after somatic rescue of genetic block. The germline V and J ends were trimmed by 0 bases and 5 bases, with 11 bases remaining between them. The CDR3 is 15 amino acids. Per the germline V gene, CDR1 is MNHNY and CDR2 is SVGAGI (reference sequence). Sequencing used immunoSEQ multiplex PCR; TCRdb keeps in-frame clones, though not all of them. The sample holds about 14,000 clones, under 75% seen once. The sequence was collected from a boy younger than 18. Material: peripheral blood mononuclear cells (PBMCs). V usage is TRBV6-6 and J usage is TRBJ1-5; D is unclear. The chain's CDR3 is CASSYSFRPDQPQHF. The CDR3 DNA reads TGTGCCAGCAGTTACTCTTTCCGACCCGATCAGCCCCAGCATTTT.